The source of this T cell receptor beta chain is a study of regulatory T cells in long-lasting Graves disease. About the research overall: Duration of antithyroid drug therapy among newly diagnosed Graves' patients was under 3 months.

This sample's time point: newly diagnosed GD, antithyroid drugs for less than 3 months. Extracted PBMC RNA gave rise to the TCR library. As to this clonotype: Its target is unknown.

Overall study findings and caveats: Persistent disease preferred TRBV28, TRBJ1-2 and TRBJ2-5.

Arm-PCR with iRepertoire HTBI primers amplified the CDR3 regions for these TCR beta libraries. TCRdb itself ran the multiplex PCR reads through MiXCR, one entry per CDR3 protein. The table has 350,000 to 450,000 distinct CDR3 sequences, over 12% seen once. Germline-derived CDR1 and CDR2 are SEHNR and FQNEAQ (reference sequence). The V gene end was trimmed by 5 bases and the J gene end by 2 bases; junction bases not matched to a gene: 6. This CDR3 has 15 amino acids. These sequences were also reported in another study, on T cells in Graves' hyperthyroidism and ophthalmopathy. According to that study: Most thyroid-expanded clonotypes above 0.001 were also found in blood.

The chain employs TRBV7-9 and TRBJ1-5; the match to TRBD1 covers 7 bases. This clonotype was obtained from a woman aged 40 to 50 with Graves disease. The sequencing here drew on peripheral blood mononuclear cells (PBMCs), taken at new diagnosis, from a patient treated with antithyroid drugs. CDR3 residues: CASSARGSGNQPQHF. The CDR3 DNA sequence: TGTGCCAGCAGCGCCAGGGGGTCCGGCAATCAGCCCCAGCATTTT.